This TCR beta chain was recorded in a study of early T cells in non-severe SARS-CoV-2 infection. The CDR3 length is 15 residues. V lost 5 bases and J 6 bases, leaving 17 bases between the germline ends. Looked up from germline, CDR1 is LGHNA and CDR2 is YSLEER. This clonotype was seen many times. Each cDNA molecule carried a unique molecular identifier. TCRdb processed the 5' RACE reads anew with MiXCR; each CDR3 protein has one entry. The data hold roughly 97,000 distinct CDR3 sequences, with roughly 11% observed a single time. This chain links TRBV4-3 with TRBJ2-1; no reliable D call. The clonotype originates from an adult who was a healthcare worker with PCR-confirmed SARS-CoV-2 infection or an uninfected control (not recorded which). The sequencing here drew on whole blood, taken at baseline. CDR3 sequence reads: CASSVQMKNGNEQFF. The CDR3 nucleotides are TGCGCCAGCAGCGTGCAGATGAAGAACGGCAATGAGCAGTTCTTC.